This T cell receptor beta chain originates from a study (dated by TCRdb to the mid-2010s). Looking at the study overall: The study examined whether tumor-infiltrating Tregs in breast cancer are drawn from blood Tregs or arise in situ by conversion from other CD4+ T cell subsets. Overall study results and their limits: Across 23 patients, roughly 12.9% of tumor Treg TRBV12-4/TRBJ1-2 sequences were shared with naive CD4+ cells, compared with less than 2.4% shared with blood Tregs or memory cells. The TCR alpha and beta sequences of tumor-infiltrating Tregs showed the greatest overlap with tumor naive CD4+ T cells, followed by blood naive CD4+ T cells. The TCR gene usage of tumor memory CD4+ T cells clustered together with blood and lymph node memory CD4+ cells and with lymph node naive CD4+ cells. Rather than covering whole repertoires, validation in the larger cohort was restricted to a single TCR beta V-J rearrangement.

Its CDR3 holds 13 amino acids, cysteine through phenylalanine. Here the CDR3 DNA is all that survives: 39 bases in frame from base 1. V loses 2 bases, J loses 8 bases, and the germline ends lie 12 bases apart. To prepare the library, multiplex PCR was applied. The sample was run on an Ion Torrent PGM. In the roughly 25-patient analysis, TRBV12-4/TRBJ1-2 clonotypes were amplified using adaptor-ligated barcode primers. The Ion Personal Genome Machine system was used to sequence TRBV12-4/TRBJ1-2 amplicons from the approximately 22-patient cohort. As for how the authors treated the data: For each of nine subset-tissue groups, sequencing data from the five patients were pooled, and the groups were then compared using unsupervised clustering of TCR gene usage. The Morisita-Horn index was used to calculate repertoire similarity, with shared sequences weighted according to their contribution to each repertoire. Using fastp trimming at Q25 and MiXCR clonotype assembly, TCRdb reanalyzed the public sequencing data and kept in-frame beta chains. Records with the same CDR3 protein are collapsed into one entry carrying the most frequent genes and DNA. TCRdb, not the original authors, processed these V and J calls. Present in this sample are about 920 distinct CDR3 sequences, roughly 6% of which were seen just once. Roughly 18% of the sample belongs to the ten largest clones.

Based on its abundance in the sample, this clonotype is medium-sized (0.01 to 0.1%). The antigen this receptor binds is unknown. No clone much larger than this one lies a single base away; base qualities are absent. CD4+CD45RO+CD25- cells were isolated as memory CD4+ T cells. In a bigger cohort of 23 breast cancer patients, the researchers sequenced just a single TRBV12-4/TRBJ1-2 rearrangement in tumor Tregs as well as in blood Treg, naive and memory CD4+ cells. Ficoll density gradient centrifugation was used to isolate mononuclear cells from either lymph nodes or roughly 50 ml of peripheral blood. FACS confirmed that the sorted cell populations were more than 90% pure.

The source of this sequence is a female donor with breast cancer. Recombination joined TRBV12-3 or TRBV12-4 with TRBJ1-2, with a tentative D gene TRBD1 over 5 matching bases. Sequenced material: memory CD4+ T cells sorted from blood. In light of the paper, this sample's cell subset or site label describes: memory CD4+ T cells, CD4+CD45RO+CD25-. For the CDR3, the sequence is CASSLNQGLGYTF. The DNA sequence is given as TGTGCCAGCAGTTTAAACCAGGGTTTGGGCTACACCTTC.